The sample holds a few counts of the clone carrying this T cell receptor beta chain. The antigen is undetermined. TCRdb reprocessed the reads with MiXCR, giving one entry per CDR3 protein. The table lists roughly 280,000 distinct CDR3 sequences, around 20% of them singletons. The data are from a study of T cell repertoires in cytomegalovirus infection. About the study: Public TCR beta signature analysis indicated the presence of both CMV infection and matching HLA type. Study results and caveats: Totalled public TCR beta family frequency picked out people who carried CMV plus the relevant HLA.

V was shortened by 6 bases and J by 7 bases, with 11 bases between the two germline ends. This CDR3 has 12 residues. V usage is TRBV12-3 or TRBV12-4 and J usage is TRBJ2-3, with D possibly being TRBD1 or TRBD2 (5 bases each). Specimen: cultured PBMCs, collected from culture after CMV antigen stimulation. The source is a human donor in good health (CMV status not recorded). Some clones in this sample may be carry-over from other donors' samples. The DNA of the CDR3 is TGTGCCAGCAGCTGGGGGTTTTATACGCAGTATTTT. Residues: CASSWGFYTQYF.